The clone carrying this T cell receptor (beta chain) was seen a few times. Its antigen remains unknown. Using its own MiXCR run on the reads, TCRdb lists one record per CDR3 protein. The sample comprises about 600,000 distinct CDR3 sequences, roughly 24% of which are singletons, and 8% rests with the top ten. This specimen comes from a study of T cell repertoires in cytomegalovirus infection. Notes on the study in general: HLA-C-restricted CMV-specific TCR beta clonotypes prevailed in the ex vivo response.

Trimming pared 8 bases from V and 6 bases from J, leaving 19 bases between. This CDR3 comprises 15 residues. CDR1 MNHNS and CDR2 SASEGT come from the germline V gene. V gene TRBV6-1 combines with J gene TRBJ1-4; tentative D call: TRBD1 (6 bases). Material: CD8+ T cells from PBMCs. The clonotype originates from a human donor in good health (CMV status not recorded). Some clones in this sample may be carry-over from other donors' samples. The DNA for the CDR3 is TGTGCCAGCCTACCCGAGTGGGGGCTTTATGAAAAACTGTTTTTT. It yields the protein CASLPEWGLYEKLFF.